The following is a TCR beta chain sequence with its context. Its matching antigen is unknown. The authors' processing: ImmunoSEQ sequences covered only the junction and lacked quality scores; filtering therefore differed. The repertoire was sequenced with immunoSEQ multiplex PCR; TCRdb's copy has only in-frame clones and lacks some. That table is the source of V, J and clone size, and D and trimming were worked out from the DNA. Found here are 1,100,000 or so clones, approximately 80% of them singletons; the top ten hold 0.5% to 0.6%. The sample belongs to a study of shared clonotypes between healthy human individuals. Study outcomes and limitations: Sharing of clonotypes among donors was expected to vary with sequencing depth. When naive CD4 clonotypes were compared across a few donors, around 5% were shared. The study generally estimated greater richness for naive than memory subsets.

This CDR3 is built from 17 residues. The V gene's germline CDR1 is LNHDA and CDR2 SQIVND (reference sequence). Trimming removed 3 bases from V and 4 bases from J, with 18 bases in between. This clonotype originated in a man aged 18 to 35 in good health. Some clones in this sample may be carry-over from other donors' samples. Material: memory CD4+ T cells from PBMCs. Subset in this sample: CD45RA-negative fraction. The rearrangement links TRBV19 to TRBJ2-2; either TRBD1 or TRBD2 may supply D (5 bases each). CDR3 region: CASSIGMGVGGTGELFF. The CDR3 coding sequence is TGTGCCAGTAGTATCGGTATGGGGGTCGGAGGCACCGGGGAGCTGTTTTTT. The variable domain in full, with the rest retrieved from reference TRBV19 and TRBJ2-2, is DGGITQSPKYLFRKEGQNVTLSCEQNLNHDAMYWYRQDPGQGLRLIYYSQIVNDFQKGDIAEGYSVSREKKESFPLTVTSAQKNPTAFYLCASSIGMGVGGTGELFFGEGSRLTVL.